This is a list of T cell receptor beta chains from one sample in a study of Graves' ophthalmopathy and Graves' hyperthyroidism. From the multiplex PCR reads, TCRdb called clonotypes with MiXCR, one entry per CDR3 protein. The sample holds under 200,000 distinct CDR3 sequences; roughly 37% are singletons and the top ten take about 5.8%. The sequenced material came from peripheral blood. The receptor set was obtained from a middle-aged woman with Graves' ophthalmopathy. Each CDR3 is given with its conserved first and last residue. A D gene is named only where the DNA matches it firmly. Clone size is not always given. Where it is, it says once, few, many or a class for expanded clones.

j_gene	d_gene	v_gene	abundance	CDR3aa	CDR3nt
TRBJ1-6	NA	TRBV2	many	CASSSEGDSPLHF	TGTGCCAGCAGTTCGGAGGGGGATTCACCCCTCCACTTT
TRBJ2-5	NA	TRBV7-2	many	CASSLGGRGQETQYF	TGTGCCAGCAGCTTAGGTGGGAGAGGGCAAGAGACCCAGTACTTC
TRBJ2-2	TRBD1	TRBV4-3	many	CASSQYLGQGNTGELFF	TGCGCCAGCAGCCAATATTTGGGACAGGGGAACACCGGGGAGCTGTTTTTT
TRBJ1-1	TRBD1	TRBV28	NA	CASSDPDRGEAFF	TGTGCCAGCAGTGACCCCGACAGGGGTGAAGCTTTCTTT
TRBJ1-1	TRBD1	TRBV6-2/TRBV6-3	NA	CASTLTGTANTEAFF	TGTGCCAGCACCCTAACCGGGACAGCGAACACTGAAGCTTTCTTT
TRBJ2-5	NA	TRBV19	many	CASSIAEKETQYF	TGTGCCAGTAGTATTGCCGAGAAAGAGACCCAGTACTTC
TRBJ1-6	NA	TRBV15	NA	CATSHSRLNSPLHF	TGTGCCACCAGCCACAGCCGCTTGAATTCACCCCTCCACTTT
TRBJ2-5	TRBD2	TRBV7-9	many	CASSSSGGATGETQYF	TGTGCCAGCAGCTCTAGCGGGGGGGCCACAGGAGAGACCCAGTACTTC
TRBJ1-5	NA	TRBV20-1	many	CSARSFGLDTPRGPQHF	TGCAGTGCTAGATCTTTTGGCTTAGACACACCGCGAGGGCCCCAGCATTTT
TRBJ1-3	TRBD1	TRBV4-1	many	CASSQVGRDRRATIYF	TGCGCCAGCAGCCAGGTGGGGCGGGACAGGAGGGCCACCATATATTTT
TRBJ2-7	NA	TRBV11-2	many	CASSLDLSADEQYF	TGTGCCAGCAGCTTAGATCTATCTGCCGACGAGCAGTACTTC
TRBJ1-1	NA	TRBV7-2	few	CASSLGQTQYTEAFF	TGTGCCAGCAGCTTAGGACAGACTCAGTACACTGAAGCTTTCTTT
TRBJ2-7	NA	TRBV28	once	CASSMTGWGKGQYF	TGTGCCAGCAGCATGACAGGTTGGGGGAAGGGGCAGTACTTC
TRBJ2-2	NA	TRBV28	once	CASSLFRFEAELFF	TGTGCCAGCAGTTTGTTCAGGTTCGAAGCTGAGCTGTTTTTT
TRBJ1-5	NA	TRBV28	many	CASSFYRDQPQHF	TGTGCCAGCAGTTTTTACAGAGATCAGCCCCAGCATTTT
TRBJ1-3	NA	TRBV12-3/TRBV12-4	many	CASSFGGNTIYF	TGTGCCAGCAGTTTCGGAGGGAACACCATATATTTT
TRBJ2-5	NA	TRBV7-2	few	CASSLGTARTQYF	TGTGCCAGCAGCTTGGGGACCGCTAGGACCCAGTACTTC
TRBJ1-1	NA	TRBV19	NA	CASSQQRGPNTEAFF	TGTGCCAGTAGTCAACAACGAGGCCCGAACACTGAAGCTTTCTTT
TRBJ2-5	NA	TRBV27	once	CASSGGAEESRDIQYF	TGTGCCAGCAGTGGTGGCGCGGAGGAGTCAAGAGATATCCAGTACTTC
TRBJ1-1	TRBD1	TRBV28	NA	CASSPPLRGRNTEAFF	TGTGCCAGCAGTCCCCCTCTCAGGGGGAGGAACACTGAAGCTTTCTTT